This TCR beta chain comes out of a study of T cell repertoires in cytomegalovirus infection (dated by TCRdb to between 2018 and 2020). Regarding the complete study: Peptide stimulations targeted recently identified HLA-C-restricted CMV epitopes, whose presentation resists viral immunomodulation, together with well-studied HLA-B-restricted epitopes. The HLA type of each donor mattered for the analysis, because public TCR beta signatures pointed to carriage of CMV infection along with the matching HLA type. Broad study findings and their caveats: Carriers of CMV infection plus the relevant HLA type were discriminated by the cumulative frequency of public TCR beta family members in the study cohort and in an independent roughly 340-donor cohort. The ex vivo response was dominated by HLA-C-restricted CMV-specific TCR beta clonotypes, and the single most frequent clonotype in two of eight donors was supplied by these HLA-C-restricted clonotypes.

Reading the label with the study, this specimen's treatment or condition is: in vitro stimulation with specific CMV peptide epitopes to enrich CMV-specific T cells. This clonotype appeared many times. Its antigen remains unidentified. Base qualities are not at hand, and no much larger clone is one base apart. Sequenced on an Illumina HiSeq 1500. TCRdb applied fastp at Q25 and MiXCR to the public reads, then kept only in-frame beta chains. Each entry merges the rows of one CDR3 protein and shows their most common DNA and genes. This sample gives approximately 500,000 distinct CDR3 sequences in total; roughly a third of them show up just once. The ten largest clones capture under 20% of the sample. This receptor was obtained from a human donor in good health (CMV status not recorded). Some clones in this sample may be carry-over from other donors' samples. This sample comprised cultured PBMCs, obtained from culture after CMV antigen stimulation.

The CDR3 in this case is CASSFNENGEQYF. The DNA sequence is given as TGTGCCAGCAGCTTTAACGAGAACGGGGAGCAGTACTTC. The V gene is TRBV7-2 and the J gene is TRBJ2-7; no confident D gene assignment can be made. The V and J ends are trimmed by 3 bases and 7 bases, leaving 13 bases between them. The germline V gene provides CDR1 SGHTA and CDR2 FQGNSA. Its CDR3 holds 13 amino acids, cysteine through phenylalanine. The only DNA kept is the CDR3, 39 bases in frame from the first base.